The source of this TCR beta chain is a study of cytotoxic CD8 clonotypes in ibrutinib-treated CLL. Here immunoSEQ multiplex PCR was the method, and the copy in TCRdb shows in-frame clones only, minus some. The table has roughly 220,000 clones, approximately 79% seen once; the top ten hold about 10%. Germline CDR1 and CDR2: SNHLY and FYNNEI. Trimming removed 7 bases from V and 7 bases from J; junction bases left unmatched: 8. This CDR3 is 15 amino acids long. This clone came up a few times. The receptor was derived from a human donor with chronic lymphocytic leukemia. The chain recombines TRBV2 with TRBJ2-2; 11 bases agree with TRBD2. The material sequenced was PBMCs, taken after 12 months of ibrutinib treatment. The CDR3 nucleotides read TGTGCCAGCACCGCACTAGCGGGAGTTAACGGGGAGCTGTTTTTT. It is translated as CASTALAGVNGELFF.